The rows below give T cell receptor beta chains drawn from one sample of a study of memory CD4+ T cells and cytomegalovirus serostatus. Some clones are missing from TCRdb's copy, which holds only in-frame ones; the method was immunoSEQ multiplex PCR. The table has around 60,000 clones, 80% to 85% seen once. The sequenced material came from memory CD4+ T cells from blood. The receptor source for this set is an adult in good health and CMV-seronegative. The CDR3 runs from the conserved cysteine through the conserved F or W.

j_gene: TRBJ2-7; v_gene: TRBV27; CDR3aa: CASSRTAGGVYEQYF
j_gene: TRBJ2-7; v_gene: TRBV6-5; CDR3aa: CASSLTTGGYIYF
j_gene: TRBJ2-1; v_gene: TRBV7-9; CDR3aa: CASSPGLASYNEQFF
j_gene: TRBJ2-7; v_gene: TRBV4-1; CDR3aa: CASSQGPGQGRYEQYF
j_gene: TRBJ2-5; v_gene: TRBV5-1; CDR3aa: CASSPRTGAKEETQYF
j_gene: TRBJ2-3; v_gene: TRBV7-6; CDR3aa: CASSLGDATDTQYF
j_gene: TRBJ1-1; v_gene: TRBV9; CDR3aa: CASSVAWDTEAFF
j_gene: TRBJ2-3; v_gene: TRBV4-2; CDR3aa: CASSPRLAGVTDTQYF
j_gene: TRBJ1-5; v_gene: TRBV28; CDR3aa: CASSQGVGFNQPQHF
j_gene: TRBJ2-2; v_gene: TRBV9; CDR3aa: CASSVDGLAGDTGELFF